These 2 T cell receptor beta chains share one sample of origin, sequenced in a study of T cell responses to AZD1222 COVID-19 vaccine. TCRdb's copy holds only in-frame clones and misses some; the assay was immunoSEQ multiplex PCR. The top ten clones hold approximately 3.4% of a sample with approximately 150,000 clones, more than 85% of them seen once. The material sequenced was peripheral blood, taken 28 days after the second AZD1222 dose. These receptor sequences come from an adult who received the AZD1222 COVID-19 vaccine.

This chain joins TRBV2 and TRBJ1-2; 9 nucleotides match TRBD1. The CDR3 extends over 16 amino acids. With V trimmed by 5 bases and J by 4 bases, 11 bases remained unmatched. Looked up from germline, CDR1 is SNHLY and CDR2 is FYNNEI. CDR3 DNA: TGTGCCAGCAGTCCTACAGGGGGCGCTGACATCTATGGCTACACCTTC. It translates to CASSPTGGADIYGYTF.

V and J are TRBV6-2 or TRBV6-3 and TRBJ2-1, with D possibly TRBD2 on 6 matching bases. V was pared by 5 bases and J by 7 bases, with 6 bases between. Germline CDR1 is MNHEY and CDR2 is SVGEGT. This CDR3 spans 11 amino acids. DNA of the CDR3: TGTGCCAGCAGTCTAGCGAATGAGCAGTTCTTC. Its protein product is CASSLANEQFF.